This T cell receptor (beta chain) originates from a study of cytomegalovirus exposure and HLA in healthy donors. On this clone itself: Its antigen is as yet unknown.

With 60 Vbeta and 13 Jbeta primers, the PCR was carried out. Clones were read by immunoSEQ multiplex PCR, and TCRdb kept only the in-frame ones, dropping some. The sample includes about 150,000 clones, around 82% of them seen just once. General study results and limits: In a later analysis, specific HLA alleles were associated with some 16,000 TCR beta sequences at a 0.05 false discovery rate. In a later analysis, HLA-associated beta chains showed higher expansion and lower generation probabilities than comparable chains. Some public TCRs appeared in many individuals, while most sequences were rare. Several V segments, TRBV6-2 and TRBV6-3 among them, could not be told apart and were dropped.

The CDR3 is made up of 15 amino acids. Trimming took off 8 bases at V and 0 bases at J, with 14 bases between the two ends. The germline V gene encodes CDR1 LNHDA and CDR2 SQIVND (reference sequence). The source of this sequence is a woman in her fifties or sixties in good health and CMV-seropositive. Sequencing was done on a sample of PBMCs. The V gene is TRBV19, the J gene TRBJ1-3; tentatively, D is TRBD1 (6 bases). DNA for the CDR3: TGTGCCAGTCGATTCGGGGGGCTCTCTGGAAACACCATATATTTT. It is translated as CASRFGGLSGNTIYF.